The next 16 T cell receptor beta chains were all read from a single sample in a study of blood T cell repertoires in COVID-19. Here immunoSEQ multiplex PCR was the method, and the copy in TCRdb shows in-frame clones only, minus some. The table has about 280,000 clones, around 86% seen once. Specimen: peripheral blood. The receptors were gathered from a woman younger than 45 who had recovered from COVID-19.

This clone was counted between two and nine times. The chain joins TRBV5-1 to TRBJ2-4; TRBD1 aligns across 7 bases. J was trimmed by 4 bases and V by 4 bases; bases with no gene match: 2. The CDR3 is made up of 13 amino acids. CDR1 and CDR2 from the germline V gene are SGHRS and YFSETQ. CDR3 in amino acids: CASSGDSKNIQYF. The CDR3 DNA follows: TGCGCCAGCAGCGGGGACAGTAAAAACATTCAGTACTTC.

This clone was recorded a few times. The rearrangement joins TRBV2 to TRBJ2-7, with D perhaps matching TRBD1 (5 bases). The CDR3 spans 13 residues. The V gene's germline CDR1 is SNHLY and CDR2 FYNNEI. V lost 4 bases, J lost 7 bases, and 14 bases lay in between. As DNA, the CDR3 is TGTGCCAGCAGTGGGCAGGGAATCAGGGAGCAGTACTTC. It translates to CASSGQGIREQYF. The full variable domain, rest sourced from reference TRBV2 and TRBJ2-7, is EPEVTQTPSHQVTQMGQEVILRCVPISNHLYFYWYRQILGQKVEFLVSFYNNEISEKSEIFDDQFSVERPDGSNFTLKIRSTKLEDSAMYFCASSGQGIREQYFGPGTRLTVT.

The V and J genes are TRBV5-8 and TRBJ2-7, with a weak D call TRBD1 (5 bases). V lost 0 bases to trimming and J lost 4 bases, with 11 bases between them. Germline CDR1 reads SGHTS; CDR2 reads YDEGEE. This CDR3 is built from 14 residues. The CDR3 is CASSLARAGYEQYF. The CDR3 DNA is TGTGCCAGCAGCTTGGCCAGGGCAGGATACGAGCAGTACTTC.

This clone showed up just once. The chain carries TRBV27 and TRBJ2-7; TRBD2 is a possible D gene (7 bases). Germline V gene data show CDR1 as MNHEY and CDR2 as SMNVEV (reference sequence). The CDR3 runs 15 residues. With 5 bases removed from V and 1 base from J, the gap between germline ends came to 15 bases. The CDR3 DNA reads as TGTGCCAGCAGTCCTCAGGGGAGGGATTCCTACGAGCAGTACTTC. Its protein product is CASSPQGRDSYEQYF.

V usage is TRBV3-1 (or the pseudogene TRBV3-2) and J usage is TRBJ2-5; 7 nucleotides match TRBD1. The CDR3 runs 16 residues. CDR1 LGHDT and CDR2 YNNKEL come from the germline V gene (reference sequence). J lost 0 bases, V lost 1 base, and 5 bases had no gene match. Written as DNA, the CDR3 is TGTGCCAGCAGCCAAGTGACCGACAGGGACCAAGAGACCCAGTACTTC. Its protein product is CASSQVTDRDQETQYF.

The chain carries TRBV11-2 and TRBJ1-2; 8 bases map to TRBD1. This CDR3 region has 18 residues. The ends lost 1 base at V and 5 bases at J; junction bases unmatched: 15. Per germline, CDR1 SGHAT and CDR2 FQNNGV. The CDR3 protein is CASSLVRGPVLGPYGYTF. In DNA, the CDR3 is TGTGCCAGCAGCTTAGTCAGGGGGCCCGTACTCGGTCCTTATGGCTACACCTTC.

V and J are TRBV4-2 and TRBJ2-1, with 9 bases matching TRBD2. CDR1 is LGHNA and CDR2 is YNFKEQ in the germline V gene. The junction had 7 bases not matched to a gene; V was cut back by 3 bases and J by 1 base. The CDR3 spans 17 residues. The CDR3 loop reads CASSQTETSGSYNEQFF. The CDR3 region has the DNA TGTGCCAGCAGCCAGACGGAGACTAGCGGTTCCTACAATGAGCAGTTCTTC.

The J gene is TRBJ1-5, the V gene TRBV4-1; D is unclear. With 6 bases removed from V and 6 bases from J, the gap between germline ends came to 12 bases. This CDR3 region has 13 residues. The V gene's germline CDR1 is MGHRA and CDR2 YSYEKL. CDR3 bases: TGCGCCAGCAGGTTCCGGGAAGGTCAGCCCCAGCATTTT. Protein product: CASRFREGQPQHF.

The chain employs TRBV5-4 and TRBJ2-5, with TRBD2 matching over 9 bases. This CDR3 has 16 amino acids. V lost 5 bases and J lost 5; bases outside the gene matches: 13. Per germline, CDR1 SGHNT and CDR2 YYREEE (reference sequence). The CDR3 DNA sequence: TGTGCCAGCAGTTCCCCCCGCCAGCGGGAGGAGGAGACCCAGTACTTC. Its translation: CASSSPRQREEETQYF.

The chain couples TRBV2 to TRBJ2-3; no definite D call. This CDR3 has 15 amino acids. Germline V CDR1 and CDR2: SNHLY, FYNNEI. V lost 2 bases and J lost 4, with 13 bases in between. The CDR3 here is CASSEMLGLSDTQYF. CDR3 nucleotide sequence: TGTGCCAGCAGTGAAATGCTAGGTTTATCAGATACGCAGTATTTT.

The CDR3 reads CASSLVGTVDNQPQHF. CDR3 bases: TGTGCCAGCAGCTTAGTCGGGACAGTCGATAATCAGCCCCAGCATTTT. The V gene is TRBV7-2, the J gene TRBJ1-5; 7 bases map to TRBD1. The V segment lost 1 base and the J segment 4 bases; nucleotides outside the gene matches: 7. The CDR3 runs to 16 residues. The V gene's germline CDR1 is SGHTA and CDR2 FQGNSA.

The rearrangement joins TRBV5-4 to TRBJ1-1, with D possibly TRBD1 on 6 matching bases. Germline CDR1 and CDR2: SGHNT and YYREEE (reference sequence). Trimming stripped 4 bases from V and 5 bases from J, with 15 bases between. The CDR3 spans 14 residues. The CDR3: CASSPGQLGTEAFF. The CDR3 DNA reads TGTGCCAGCAGCCCTGGACAGCTGGGGACTGAAGCTTTCTTT.

The chain combines TRBV5-4 with TRBJ2-1; D is undetermined. The CDR3 totals 12 residues. Trimming took 2 bases from V and 9 from J, leaving 9 bases between them. Germline V gene lookup returns CDR1 SGHNT and CDR2 YYREEE (reference sequence). The CDR3 nucleotides read TGTGCCAGCAGCTTAGCTAATGTTGAGCAGTTCTTC. The encoded protein is CASSLANVEQFF.

CDR3 in amino acids: CASSPRRSQETQYF. CDR3 nucleotides: TGTGCCAGCAGCCCGCGGCGAAGCCAAGAGACCCAGTACTTC. The chain employs TRBV7-2 and TRBJ2-5; D is ambiguous. V was cut by 5 bases and J by 1 base, with 11 bases left in between. The CDR3 is 14 amino acids. CDR1 SGHTA and CDR2 FQGNSA come from the germline V gene.

The chain couples TRBV14 to TRBJ2-5; 9 bases are shared with TRBD2. The CDR3 runs to 15 residues. After removal of 4 bases from V and 7 bases from J, the junction contained 10 bases not matched to a gene. Germline V gives CDR1 SGHDN, CDR2 FVKESK. CDR3 protein: CASSPLAGGQWTQYF. The CDR3 DNA sequence: TGTGCCAGCAGCCCGCTCGCGGGGGGGCAATGGACCCAGTACTTC.

The genes are TRBV4-3 and TRBJ1-4; 8 nucleotides line up with TRBD1. Germline V lookup: CDR1 LGHNA, CDR2 YSLEER. CDR3 length: 17 residues. V lost 0 bases, J lost 8 bases, and 11 bases stayed unmatched. Here the CDR3 reads CASSQDINRGRMEKLFF. As DNA, the CDR3 is TGCGCCAGCAGCCAAGATATTAACAGGGGGAGAATGGAAAAACTGTTTTTT.